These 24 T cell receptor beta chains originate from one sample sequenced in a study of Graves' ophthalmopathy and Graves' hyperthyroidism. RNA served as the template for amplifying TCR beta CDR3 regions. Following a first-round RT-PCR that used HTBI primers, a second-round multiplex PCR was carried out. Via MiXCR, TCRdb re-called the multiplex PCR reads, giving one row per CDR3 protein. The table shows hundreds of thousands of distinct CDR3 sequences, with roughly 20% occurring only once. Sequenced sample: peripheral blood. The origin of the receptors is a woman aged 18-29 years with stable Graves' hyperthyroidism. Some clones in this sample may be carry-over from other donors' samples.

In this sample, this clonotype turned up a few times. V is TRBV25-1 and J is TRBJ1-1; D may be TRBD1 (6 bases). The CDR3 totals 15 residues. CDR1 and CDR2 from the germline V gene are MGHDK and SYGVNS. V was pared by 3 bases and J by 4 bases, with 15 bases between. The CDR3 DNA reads TGTGCCAGCAGTGACCCCGGACAGTCTGGCACTGAAGCTTTCTTT. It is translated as CASSDPGQSGTEAFF.

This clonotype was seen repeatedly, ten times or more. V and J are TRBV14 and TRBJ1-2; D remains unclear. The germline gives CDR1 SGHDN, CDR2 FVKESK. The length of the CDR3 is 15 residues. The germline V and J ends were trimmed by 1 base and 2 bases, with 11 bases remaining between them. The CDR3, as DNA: TGTGCCAGCAGCCAAGGTGAAGGCAGAAACTATGGCTACACCTTC. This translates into CASSQGEGRNYGYTF.

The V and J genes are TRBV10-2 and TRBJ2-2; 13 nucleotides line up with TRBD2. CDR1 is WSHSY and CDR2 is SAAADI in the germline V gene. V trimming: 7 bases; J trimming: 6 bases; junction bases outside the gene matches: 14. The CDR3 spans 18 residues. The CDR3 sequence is CASNGLAGDPFSSGELFF. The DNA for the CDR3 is TGCGCCAGCAACGGACTAGCGGGGGATCCTTTCTCTTCCGGGGAGCTGTTTTTT.

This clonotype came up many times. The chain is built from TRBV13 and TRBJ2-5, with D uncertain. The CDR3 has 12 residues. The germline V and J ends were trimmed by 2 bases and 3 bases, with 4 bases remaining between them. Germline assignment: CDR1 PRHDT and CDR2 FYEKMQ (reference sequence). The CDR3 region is CASSLWEETQYF. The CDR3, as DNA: TGTGCCAGCAGCTTATGGGAAGAGACCCAGTACTTC. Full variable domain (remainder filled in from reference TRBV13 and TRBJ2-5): AAGVIQSPRHLIKEKRETATLKCYPIPRHDTVYWYQQGPGQDPQFLISFYEKMQSDKGSIPDRFSAQQFSDYHSELNMSSLELGDSALYFCASSLWEETQYFGPGTRLLVL.

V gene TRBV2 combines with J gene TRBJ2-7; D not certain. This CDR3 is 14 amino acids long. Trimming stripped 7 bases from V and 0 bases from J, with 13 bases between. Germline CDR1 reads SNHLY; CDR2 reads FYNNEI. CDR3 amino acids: CASTKTYPSYEQYF. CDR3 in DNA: TGTGCCAGCACTAAGACTTACCCCTCCTACGAGCAGTACTTC.

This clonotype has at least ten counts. CDR3 nucleotides: TGCAGTGCTATAGGGACAGGGTCCTACGAGCAGTACTTC. This translates into CSAIGTGSYEQYF. The chain joins TRBV20-1 to TRBJ2-7; 9 bases agree with TRBD1. Germline trimming cut 4 bases from V and 1 base from J; bases unmatched to any gene: 2. Germline V CDR1 and CDR2: DFQATT, SNEGSKA (reference sequence). This CDR3 region has 13 residues.

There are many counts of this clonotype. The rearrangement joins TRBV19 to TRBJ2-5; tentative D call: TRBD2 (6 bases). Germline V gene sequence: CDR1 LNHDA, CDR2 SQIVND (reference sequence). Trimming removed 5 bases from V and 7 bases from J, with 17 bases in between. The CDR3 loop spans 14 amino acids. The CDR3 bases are TGTGCCAGTAGTTCGGGACTGGAGATGAGGACCCAGTACTTC. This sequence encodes CASSSGLEMRTQYF.

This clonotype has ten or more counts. The CDR3 DNA reads as TGTGCCAGCAGTCTTGGGGCGGTCTCTGGAAACACCATATATTTT. It yields the protein CASSLGAVSGNTIYF. The V gene is TRBV2, the J gene TRBJ1-3, with D possibly TRBD1 on 5 matching bases. Germline CDR1 SNHLY, CDR2 FYNNEI. The length of the CDR3 is 15 residues. Trimming cost V 5 bases and J 0 bases, with 11 bases left between them.

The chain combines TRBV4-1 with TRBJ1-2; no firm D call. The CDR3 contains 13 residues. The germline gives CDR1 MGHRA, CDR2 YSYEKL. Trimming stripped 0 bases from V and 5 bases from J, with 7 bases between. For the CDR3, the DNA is TGCGCCAGCAGCCAAGATGGCTGGTATGGCTACACCTTC. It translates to CASSQDGWYGYTF.

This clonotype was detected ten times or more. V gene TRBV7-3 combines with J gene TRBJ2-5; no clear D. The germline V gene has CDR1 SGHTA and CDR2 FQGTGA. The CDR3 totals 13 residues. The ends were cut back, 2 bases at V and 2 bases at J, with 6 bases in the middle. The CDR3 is CASSLESQETQYF. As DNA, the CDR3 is TGTGCCAGCAGCTTAGAGAGTCAAGAGACCCAGTACTTC.

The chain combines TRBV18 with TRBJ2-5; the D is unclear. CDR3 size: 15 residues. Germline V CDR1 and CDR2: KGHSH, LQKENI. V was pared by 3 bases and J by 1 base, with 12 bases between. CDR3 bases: TGTGCCAGCTCACCTCCGGGTAGAGTCCAAGAGACCCAGTACTTC. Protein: CASSPPGRVQETQYF.

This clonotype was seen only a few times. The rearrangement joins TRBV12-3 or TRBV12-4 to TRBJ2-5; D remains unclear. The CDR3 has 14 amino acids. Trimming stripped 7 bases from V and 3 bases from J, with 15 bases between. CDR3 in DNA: TGTGCCAGCACCTCCGGGTCAAGCGAAGAGACCCAGTACTTC. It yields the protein CASTSGSSEETQYF.

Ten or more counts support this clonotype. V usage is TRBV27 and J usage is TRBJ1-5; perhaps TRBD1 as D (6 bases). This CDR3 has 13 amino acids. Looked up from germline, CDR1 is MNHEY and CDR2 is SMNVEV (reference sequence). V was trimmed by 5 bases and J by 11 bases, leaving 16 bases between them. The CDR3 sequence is CASSNGQLSAQHF. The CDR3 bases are TGTGCCAGCAGTAACGGACAGCTATCGGCCCAGCATTTT.

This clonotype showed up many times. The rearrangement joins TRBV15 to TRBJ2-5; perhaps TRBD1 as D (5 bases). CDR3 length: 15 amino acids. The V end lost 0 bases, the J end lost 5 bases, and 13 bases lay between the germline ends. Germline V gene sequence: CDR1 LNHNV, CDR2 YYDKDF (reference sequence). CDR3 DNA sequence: TGTGCCACCAGCAGAGATCTCCAGGGTGGGGAGACCCAGTACTTC. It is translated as CATSRDLQGGETQYF. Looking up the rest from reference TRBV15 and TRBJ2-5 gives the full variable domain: DAMVIQNPRYQVTQFGKPVTLSCSQTLNHNVMYWYQQKSSQAPKLLFHYYDKDFNNEADTPDNFQSRRPNTSFCFLDIRSPGLGDTAMYLCATSRDLQGGETQYFGPGTRLLVL.

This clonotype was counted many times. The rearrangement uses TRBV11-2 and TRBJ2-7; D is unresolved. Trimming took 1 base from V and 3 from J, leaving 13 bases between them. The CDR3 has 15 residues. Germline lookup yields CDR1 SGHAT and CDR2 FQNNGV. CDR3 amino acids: CASSLVVDPGYEQYF. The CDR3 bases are TGTGCCAGCAGCTTAGTAGTCGACCCAGGCTACGAGCAGTACTTC.

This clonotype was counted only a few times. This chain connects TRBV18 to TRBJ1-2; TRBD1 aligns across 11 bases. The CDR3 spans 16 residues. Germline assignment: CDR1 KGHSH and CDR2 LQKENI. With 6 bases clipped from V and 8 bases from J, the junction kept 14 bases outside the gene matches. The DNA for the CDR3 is TGTGCCAGCTCGTCTCCGGGGACAGGGGGAGAAGAGGGCTACACCTTC. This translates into CASSSPGTGGEEGYTF.

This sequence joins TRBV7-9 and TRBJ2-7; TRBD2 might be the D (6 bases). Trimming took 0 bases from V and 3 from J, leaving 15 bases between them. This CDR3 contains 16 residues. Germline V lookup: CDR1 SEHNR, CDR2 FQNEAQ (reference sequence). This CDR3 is CASSLARSGGDYEQYF. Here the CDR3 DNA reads TGTGCCAGCAGCTTAGCCCGGAGTGGAGGGGACTACGAGCAGTACTTC.

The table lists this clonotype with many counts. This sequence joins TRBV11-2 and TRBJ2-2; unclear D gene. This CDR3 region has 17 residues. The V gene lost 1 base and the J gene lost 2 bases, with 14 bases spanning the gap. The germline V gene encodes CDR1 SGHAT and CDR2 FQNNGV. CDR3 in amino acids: CASSLVSVGSNTGELFF. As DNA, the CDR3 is TGTGCCAGCAGCTTAGTATCGGTCGGTTCCAACACCGGGGAGCTGTTTTTT.

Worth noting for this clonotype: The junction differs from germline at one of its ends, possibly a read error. The CDR3 sequence is CAISFRHGFDYGYTF. The CDR3 DNA follows: TGTGCCATCAGCTTCAGACATGGGTTTGACTATGGCTACACCTTC. J is TRBJ1-2 and V is TRBV7-8; no reliable D call. CDR1 is SGHVS and CDR2 is FQNEAQ in the germline V gene. The CDR3 loop spans 15 amino acids.

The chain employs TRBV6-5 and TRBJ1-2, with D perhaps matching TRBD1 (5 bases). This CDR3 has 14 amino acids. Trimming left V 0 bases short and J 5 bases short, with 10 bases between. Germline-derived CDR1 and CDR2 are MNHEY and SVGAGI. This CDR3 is CASSYSDGQYGYTF. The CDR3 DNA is TGTGCCAGCAGTTACTCGGACGGACAATATGGCTACACCTTC.

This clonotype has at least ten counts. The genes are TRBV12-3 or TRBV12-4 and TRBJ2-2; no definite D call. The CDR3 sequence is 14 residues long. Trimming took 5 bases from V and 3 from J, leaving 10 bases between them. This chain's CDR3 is CASSLGPYTGELFF. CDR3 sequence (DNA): TGTGCCAGCAGTCTGGGCCCATACACCGGGGAGCTGTTTTTT.

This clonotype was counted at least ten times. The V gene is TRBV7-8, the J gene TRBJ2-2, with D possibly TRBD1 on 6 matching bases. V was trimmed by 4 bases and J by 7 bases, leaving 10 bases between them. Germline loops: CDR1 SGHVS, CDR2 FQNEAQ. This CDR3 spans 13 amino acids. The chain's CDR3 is CASSSQGSGELFF. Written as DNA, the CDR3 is TGTGCCAGCAGCTCCCAGGGGAGCGGGGAGCTGTTTTTT.

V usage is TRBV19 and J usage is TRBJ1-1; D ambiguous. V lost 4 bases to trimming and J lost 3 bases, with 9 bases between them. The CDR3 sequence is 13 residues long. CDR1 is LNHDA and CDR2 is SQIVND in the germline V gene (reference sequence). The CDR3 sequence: CASSNSGYTEAFF. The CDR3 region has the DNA TGTGCCAGTAGTAATTCAGGTTACACTGAAGCTTTCTTT.

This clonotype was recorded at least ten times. The CDR3 reads CASRGQVPGANVLTF. Here the CDR3 DNA reads TGTGCCAGCAGGGGACAGGTTCCTGGGGCCAACGTCCTGACTTTC. V and J are TRBV2 and TRBJ2-6, with 8 positions matching TRBD1. CDR1 is SNHLY, CDR2 FYNNEI, per germline. V lost 6 bases, J lost 2 bases, and 3 bases stayed unmatched. This CDR3 spans 15 amino acids.